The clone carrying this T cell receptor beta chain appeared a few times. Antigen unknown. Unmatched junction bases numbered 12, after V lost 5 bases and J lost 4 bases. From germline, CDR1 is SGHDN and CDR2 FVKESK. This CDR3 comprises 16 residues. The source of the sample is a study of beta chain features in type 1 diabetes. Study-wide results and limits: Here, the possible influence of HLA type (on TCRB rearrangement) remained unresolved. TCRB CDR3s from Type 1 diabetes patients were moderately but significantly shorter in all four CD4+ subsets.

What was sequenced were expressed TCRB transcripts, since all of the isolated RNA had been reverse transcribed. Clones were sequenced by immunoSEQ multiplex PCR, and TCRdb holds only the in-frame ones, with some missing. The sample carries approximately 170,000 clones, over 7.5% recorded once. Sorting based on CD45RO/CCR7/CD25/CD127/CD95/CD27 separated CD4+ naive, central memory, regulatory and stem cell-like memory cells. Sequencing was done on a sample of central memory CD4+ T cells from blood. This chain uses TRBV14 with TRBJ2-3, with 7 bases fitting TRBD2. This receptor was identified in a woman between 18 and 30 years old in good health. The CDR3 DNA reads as TGTGCCAGCAGCGAAGGACTACTAGCGTTCGCAGATACGCAGTATTTT. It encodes CASSEGLLAFADTQYF.